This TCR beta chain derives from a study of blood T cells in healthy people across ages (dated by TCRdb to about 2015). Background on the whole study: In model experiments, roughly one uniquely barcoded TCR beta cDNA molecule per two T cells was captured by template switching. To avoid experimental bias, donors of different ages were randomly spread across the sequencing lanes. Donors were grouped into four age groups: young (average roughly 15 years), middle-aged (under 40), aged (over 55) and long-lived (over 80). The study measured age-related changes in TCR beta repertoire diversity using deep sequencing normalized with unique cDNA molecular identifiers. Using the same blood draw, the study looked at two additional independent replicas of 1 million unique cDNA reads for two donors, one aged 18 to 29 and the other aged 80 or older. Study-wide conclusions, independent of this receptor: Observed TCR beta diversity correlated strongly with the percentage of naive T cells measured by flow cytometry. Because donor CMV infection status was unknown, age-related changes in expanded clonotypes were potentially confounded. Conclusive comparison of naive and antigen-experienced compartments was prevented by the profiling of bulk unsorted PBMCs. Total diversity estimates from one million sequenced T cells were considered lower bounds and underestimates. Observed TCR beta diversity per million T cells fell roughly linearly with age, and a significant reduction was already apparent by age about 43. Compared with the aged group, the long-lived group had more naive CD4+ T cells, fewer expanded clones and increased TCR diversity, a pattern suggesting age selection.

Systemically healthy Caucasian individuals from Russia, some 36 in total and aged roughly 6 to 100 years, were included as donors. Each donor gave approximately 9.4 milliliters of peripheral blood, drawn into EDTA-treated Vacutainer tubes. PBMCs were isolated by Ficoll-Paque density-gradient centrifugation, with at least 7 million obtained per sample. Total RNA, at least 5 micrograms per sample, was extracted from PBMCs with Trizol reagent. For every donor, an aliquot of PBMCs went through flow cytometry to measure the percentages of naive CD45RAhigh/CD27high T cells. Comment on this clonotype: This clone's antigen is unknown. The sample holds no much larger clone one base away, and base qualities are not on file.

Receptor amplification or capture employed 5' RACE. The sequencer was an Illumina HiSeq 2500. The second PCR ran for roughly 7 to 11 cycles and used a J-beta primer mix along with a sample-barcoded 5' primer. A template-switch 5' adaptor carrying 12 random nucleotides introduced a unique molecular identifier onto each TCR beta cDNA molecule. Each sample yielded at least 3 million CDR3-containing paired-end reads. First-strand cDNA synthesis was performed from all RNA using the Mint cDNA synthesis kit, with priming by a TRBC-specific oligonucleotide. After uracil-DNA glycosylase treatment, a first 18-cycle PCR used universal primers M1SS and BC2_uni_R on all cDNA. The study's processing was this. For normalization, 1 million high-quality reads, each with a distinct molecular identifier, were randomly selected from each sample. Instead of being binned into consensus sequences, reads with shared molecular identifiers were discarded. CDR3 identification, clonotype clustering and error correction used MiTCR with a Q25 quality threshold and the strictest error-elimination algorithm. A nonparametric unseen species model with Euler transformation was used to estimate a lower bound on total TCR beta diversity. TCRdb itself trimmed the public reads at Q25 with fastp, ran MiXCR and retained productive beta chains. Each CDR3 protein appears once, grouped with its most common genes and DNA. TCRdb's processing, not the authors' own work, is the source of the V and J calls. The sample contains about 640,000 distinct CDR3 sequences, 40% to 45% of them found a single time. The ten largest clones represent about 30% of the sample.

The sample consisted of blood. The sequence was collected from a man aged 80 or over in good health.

The sequenced DNA is TGTGCCAGCAGTTCCCCCGACAGGGGTCCTAATGAAAAACTGTTTTTT. It translates to CASSSPDRGPNEKLFF. Here the chain combines TRBV6-6 and TRBJ1-4; 8 bases in the middle match TRBD1. CDR1 and CDR2 (MNHNY, SVGAGI) derive from the germline V gene (reference sequence). Its CDR3 holds 16 amino acids, cysteine through phenylalanine. CDR3 DNA is the only sequence kept; it has 48 bases, read in frame from the first base. Trimmed from V: 4 bases; trimmed from J: 3 bases; junction bases lacking a gene match: 7.